The entry below describes one T cell receptor beta chain. Its antigen remains unknown. This entry comes from a study of beta chain features in type 1 diabetes. This CDR3 contains 15 residues. Germline-derived CDR1 and CDR2 are MNHNY and SVGAGI (reference sequence). Deletions cut 4 bases from V and 0 bases from J, with 10 bases between. Whole-study findings and limits: Significant though moderate, a shortening of TCRB CDR3s appeared in all four CD4+ subsets of Type 1 diabetes patients.

Since all of the isolated RNA was reverse transcribed, expressed TCRB transcripts were what got sequenced. Repertoires were generated with immunoSEQ multiplex PCR, while TCRdb's copy carries only in-frame clones and drops some. The table has around 41,000 clones, around 63% seen once. V gene TRBV6-6 combines with J gene TRBJ2-1; TRBD1 might be the D (5 bases). The sample taken for sequencing was Tregs from blood. The sequence was collected from a man in his thirties or forties with type 1 diabetes. Some clones in this sample may be carry-over from other donors' samples. In DNA, the CDR3 is TGTGCCAGCAGTTTCGATAGGGGCTCCTACAATGAGCAGTTCTTC. Its translation is CASSFDRGSYNEQFF.